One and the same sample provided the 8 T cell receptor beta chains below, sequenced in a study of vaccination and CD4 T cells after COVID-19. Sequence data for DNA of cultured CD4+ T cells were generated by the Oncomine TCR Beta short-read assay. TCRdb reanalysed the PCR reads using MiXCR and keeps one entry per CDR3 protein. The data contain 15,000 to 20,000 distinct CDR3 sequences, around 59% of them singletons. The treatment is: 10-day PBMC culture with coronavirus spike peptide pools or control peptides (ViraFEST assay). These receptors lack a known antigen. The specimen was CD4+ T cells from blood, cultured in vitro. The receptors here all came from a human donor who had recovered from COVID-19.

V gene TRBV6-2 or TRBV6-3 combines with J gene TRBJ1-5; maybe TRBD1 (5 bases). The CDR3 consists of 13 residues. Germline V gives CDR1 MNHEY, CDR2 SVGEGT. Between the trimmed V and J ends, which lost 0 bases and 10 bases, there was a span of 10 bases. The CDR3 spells CASSYSREGPQHF. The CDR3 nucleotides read TGTGCCAGCAGTTACTCCAGGGAGGGCCCCCAGCATTTT.

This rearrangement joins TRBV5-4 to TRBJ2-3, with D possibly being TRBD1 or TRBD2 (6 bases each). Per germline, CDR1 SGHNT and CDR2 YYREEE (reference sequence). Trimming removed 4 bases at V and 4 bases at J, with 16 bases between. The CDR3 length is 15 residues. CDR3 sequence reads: CASSARGGQADTQYF. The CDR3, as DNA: TGTGCCAGCAGCGCCCGTGGGGGGCAGGCAGATACGCAGTATTTT.

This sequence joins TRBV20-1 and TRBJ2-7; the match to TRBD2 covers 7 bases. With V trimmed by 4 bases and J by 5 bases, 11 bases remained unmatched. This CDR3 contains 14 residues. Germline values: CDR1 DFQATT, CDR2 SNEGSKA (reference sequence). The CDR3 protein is CSATPGGTEHEQYF. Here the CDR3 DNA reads TGCAGTGCTACTCCCGGGGGGACGGAACACGAGCAGTACTTC.

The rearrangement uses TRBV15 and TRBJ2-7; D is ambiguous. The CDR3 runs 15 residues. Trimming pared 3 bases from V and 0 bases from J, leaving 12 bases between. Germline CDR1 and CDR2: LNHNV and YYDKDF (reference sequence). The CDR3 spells CATSRVLGPSYEQYF. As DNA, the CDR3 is TGTGCCACCAGCAGGGTCCTAGGACCCTCCTACGAGCAGTACTTC.

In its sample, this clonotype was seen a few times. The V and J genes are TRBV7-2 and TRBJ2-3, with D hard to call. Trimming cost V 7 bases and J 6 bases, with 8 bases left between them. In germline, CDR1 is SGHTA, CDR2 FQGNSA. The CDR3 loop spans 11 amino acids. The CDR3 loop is CASTPADTQYF. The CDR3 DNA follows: TGTGCCAGCACTCCCGCCGATACGCAGTATTTT.

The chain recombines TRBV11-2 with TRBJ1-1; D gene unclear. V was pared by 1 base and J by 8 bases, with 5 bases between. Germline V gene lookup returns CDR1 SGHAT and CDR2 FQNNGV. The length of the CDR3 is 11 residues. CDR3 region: CASSLVMEAFF. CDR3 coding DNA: TGTGCCAGCAGCTTAGTTATGGAAGCTTTCTTT.

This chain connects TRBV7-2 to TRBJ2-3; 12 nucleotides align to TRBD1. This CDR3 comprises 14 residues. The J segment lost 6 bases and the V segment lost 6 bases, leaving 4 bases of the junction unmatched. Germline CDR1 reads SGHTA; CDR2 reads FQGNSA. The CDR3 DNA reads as TGTGCCAGCAGTGGGACAGGGGGCCTGGATACGCAGTATTTT. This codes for CASSGTGGLDTQYF.

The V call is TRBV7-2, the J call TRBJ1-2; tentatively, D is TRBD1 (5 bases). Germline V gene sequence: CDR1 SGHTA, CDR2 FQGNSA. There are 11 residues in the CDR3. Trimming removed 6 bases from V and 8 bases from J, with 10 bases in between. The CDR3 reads CASSFNRGYTF. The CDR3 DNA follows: TGTGCCAGCAGTTTCAACAGGGGCTACACCTTC.